One and the same sample provided the 21 T cell receptor beta chains below, sequenced in a study of beta chain features in type 1 diabetes. The investigators reverse transcribed all of the isolated RNA, so they sequenced expressed TCRB transcripts. Sequencing was performed with immunoSEQ multiplex PCR; in TCRdb, only in-frame clones are kept and a portion is missing. In the table there are 900,000 or so clones, 15% to 20% of which are singletons. Sequencing used naive CD4+ T cells from blood. Every receptor here comes from a woman aged 18-29 years in good health.

V is TRBV10-3 and J is TRBJ2-7; 8 bases map to TRBD2. V shed 6 bases and J 6 bases; nucleotides not matched to a gene: 7. This CDR3 contains 13 residues. Germline CDR1 and CDR2: ENHRY and SYGVKD. CDR3 coding DNA: TGTGCCATCAGACCCTCAGCGGGAGTCGAGCAGTACTTC. Translating it yields CAIRPSAGVEQYF.

V and J are TRBV5-6 and TRBJ2-2; D is undetermined. The CDR3 sequence is 14 residues long. V dropped 0 bases and J dropped 5 bases, with 8 bases sitting between them. The germline V gene encodes CDR1 SGHDT and CDR2 YYEEEE. CDR3 in amino acids: CASSLVAATGELFF. The CDR3 nucleotides read TGTGCCAGCAGCTTGGTAGCTGCTACCGGGGAGCTGTTTTTT.

The V and J genes are TRBV7-9 and TRBJ2-3, with D perhaps matching TRBD1 or TRBD2 (6 bases each). The CDR3 runs 12 residues. The germline gives CDR1 SEHNR, CDR2 FQNEAQ (reference sequence). V was shortened by 4 bases and J by 9 bases, with 11 bases between the two germline ends. CDR3 in amino acids: CASSWAGQTQYF. The CDR3, as DNA: TGTGCCAGCAGCTGGGCGGGACAAACGCAGTATTTT.

This rearrangement joins TRBV7-2 to TRBJ2-5; D ambiguous. The CDR3 spans 14 residues. In germline, CDR1 is SGHTA, CDR2 FQGNSA. The V and J ends lost 3 bases and 5 bases respectively, with 13 bases between them. The DNA of the CDR3 is TGTGCCAGCAGCTTTAATGGATTCGCGGAGACCCAGTACTTC. It specifies CASSFNGFAETQYF. The full variable domain, its missing parts supplied by reference TRBV7-2 and TRBJ2-5, is GAGVSQSPSNKVTEKGKDVELRCDPISGHTALYWYRQSLGQGLEFLIYFQGNSAPDKSGLPSDRFSAERTGGSVSTLTIQRTQQEDSAVYLCASSFNGFAETQYFGPGTRLLVL.

This chain links TRBV7-9 with TRBJ2-5, with TRBD2 as a possible D gene (5 bases). Germline CDR1 SEHNR, CDR2 FQNEAQ (reference sequence). Trimming stripped 3 bases from V and 5 bases from J, with 13 bases between. CDR3 length equals 14 residues. This CDR3 reads CASSLGASRETQYF. The CDR3 DNA is TGTGCCAGCAGCTTGGGAGCGAGCAGGGAGACCCAGTACTTC.

The genes are TRBV2 and TRBJ2-7; TRBD1 might be the D (5 bases). The germline CDR1 and CDR2 sequences are SNHLY and FYNNEI. The V gene lost 6 bases and the J gene lost 5 bases, with 14 bases spanning the gap. The CDR3 is 13 residues long. The CDR3 here is CASRRQGTNEQYF. The CDR3 DNA reads as TGTGCCAGCAGGCGGCAGGGTACAAACGAGCAGTACTTC. The variable domain in full, completed from reference TRBV2 and TRBJ2-7, reads EPEVTQTPSHQVTQMGQEVILRCVPISNHLYFYWYRQILGQKVEFLVSFYNNEISEKSEIFDDQFSVERPDGSNFTLKIRSTKLEDSAMYFCASRRQGTNEQYFGPGTRLTVT.

This clone was seen only a few times. The chain recombines TRBV28 with TRBJ2-1; D might be TRBD1 (6 bases). The CDR3 totals 15 residues. Germline V gene lookup returns CDR1 MDHEN and CDR2 SYDVKM. V lost 6 bases and J lost 4, with 16 bases in between. The CDR3 sequence is CASSLGGVLYNEQFF. The CDR3, as DNA: TGTGCCAGCAGCCTAGGGGGTGTTTTGTACAATGAGCAGTTCTTC.

This clone turned up a few times. The rearrangement uses TRBV25-1 and TRBJ1-1, with TRBD1 as a possible D gene (6 bases). V lost 1 base and J lost 1, with 10 bases in between. This CDR3 region has 15 residues. The V gene's germline CDR1 is MGHDK and CDR2 SYGVNS. CDR3 nucleotides: TGTGCCAGCAGTGAATCGGGGGGCGGGAACACTGAAGCTTTCTTT. This encodes CASSESGGGNTEAFF.

The sample holds a few counts of this clone. The DNA for the CDR3 is TGTGCCACCCAGGGATCCCTTTACTATGGCTACACCTTC. Encoded protein: CATQGSLYYGYTF. The chain employs TRBV4-2 and TRBJ1-2; weak D call: TRBD1 (5 bases). Trimming left V 10 bases short and J 3 bases short, with 15 bases between. Germline V gene data show CDR1 as LGHNA and CDR2 as YNFKEQ. This CDR3 spans 13 amino acids.

This clone was found a few times. The chain combines TRBV25-1 with TRBJ2-7; TRBD1 or TRBD2 may be the D gene (5 bases each). CDR1 is MGHDK, CDR2 SYGVNS, per germline. The CDR3 totals 15 residues. The V end was cut by 8 bases, the J end by 6 bases, with 23 bases between. CDR3 region: CASVRLVRGPLEQYF. The CDR3 DNA is TGTGCCAGCGTTAGACTCGTGAGGGGACCCCTCGAGCAGTACTTC.

Only a few counts were recorded for this clone. V and J are TRBV7-2 and TRBJ2-2; 12 nucleotides line up with TRBD1. J was trimmed by 7 bases and V by 2 bases; bases with no gene match: 8. Germline assignment: CDR1 SGHTA and CDR2 FQGNSA. The CDR3 is made up of 17 amino acids. The CDR3: CASSLFPGQGALGELFF. CDR3 bases: TGTGCCAGCAGCTTATTTCCGGGACAGGGGGCCCTCGGGGAGCTGTTTTTT.

This clone was found a few times. This chain links TRBV6-5 with TRBJ2-5; D uncertain. Trimming pared 5 bases from V and 2 bases from J, leaving 15 bases between. The germline CDR1 and CDR2 sequences are MNHEY and SVGAGI. This CDR3 spans 15 amino acids. DNA of the CDR3: TGTGCCAGCAGTACCCCGGTTTGGCTGCAAGAGACCCAGTACTTC. Amino acids: CASSTPVWLQETQYF.

The chain carries TRBV28 and TRBJ1-2; no reliable D call. V lost 5 bases, J lost 6 bases, and 16 bases lay in between. CDR1 and CDR2 (germline): MDHEN, SYDVKM. The CDR3 contains 14 residues. CDR3 nucleotides: TGTGCCAGCAGTGAAGCTAGGTTTGAAGATGGCTACACCTTC. Encoded protein: CASSEARFEDGYTF.

This chain joins TRBV14 and TRBJ2-2; D is ambiguous. Germline V lookup: CDR1 SGHDN, CDR2 FVKESK. Deletions cut 2 bases from V and 7 bases from J, with 11 bases between. The CDR3 is made up of 14 amino acids. CDR3 loop: CASSQTRAVGELFF. In nucleotides, the CDR3 is TGTGCCAGCAGCCAAACGAGAGCAGTCGGGGAGCTGTTTTTT. Supplemented by reference TRBV14 and TRBJ2-2, the full variable domain reads EAGVTQFPSHSVIEKGQTVTLRCDPISGHDNLYWYRRVMGKEIKFLLHFVKESKQDESGMPNNRFLAERTGGTYSTLKVQPAELEDSGVYFCASSQTRAVGELFFGEGSRLTVL.

Here the CDR3 DNA reads TGTGCCAGCAGTCTGGGACAGGGGATAGGGGGCTACACCTTC. It specifies CASSLGQGIGGYTF. The chain couples TRBV28 to TRBJ1-2; 10 bases agree with TRBD1. V dropped 5 bases and J dropped 8; count of bases not matched to a gene: 8. Germline V gene sequence: CDR1 MDHEN, CDR2 SYDVKM. The length of the CDR3 is 14 residues.

This clone was recorded a few times. V and J are TRBV2 and TRBJ2-1; no definite D call. The V end lost 7 bases, the J end lost 0 bases, and 13 bases lay between the germline ends. The CDR3 has 15 amino acids. Per the germline V gene, CDR1 is SNHLY and CDR2 is FYNNEI. In DNA form, the CDR3 reads TGTGCCAGCACGCTACCCGTTAGCTCCTACAATGAGCAGTTCTTC. Protein product: CASTLPVSSYNEQFF.

The rearrangement links TRBV9 to TRBJ2-6, with D possibly matching TRBD1 (6 bases). This CDR3 is built from 20 residues. The V gene's germline CDR1 is SGDLS and CDR2 YYNGEE. Trimming pared 3 bases from V and 0 bases from J, leaving 22 bases between. CDR3 amino acids: CASSDPLTGTQSSGANVLTF. The CDR3 DNA sequence: TGTGCCAGCAGCGACCCGCTAACCGGGACACAGAGCTCTGGGGCCAACGTCCTGACTTTC. The entire variable domain, with the rest obtained from reference TRBV9 and TRBJ2-6, is as follows: DSGVTQTPKHLITATGQRVTLRCSPRSGDLSVYWYQQSLDQGLQFLIQYYNGEERAKGNILERFSAQQFPDLHSELNLSSLELGDSALYFCASSDPLTGTQSSGANVLTFGAGSRLTVL.

The chain links TRBV19 to TRBJ2-7; tentative D call: TRBD2 (6 bases). Germline assignment: CDR1 LNHDA and CDR2 SQIVND (reference sequence). This CDR3 has 16 amino acids. Trimming shortened V by 4 bases and J by 2 bases, and 18 bases separated the two germline ends. CDR3 in amino acids: CASSTPRRGSTYEQYF. The CDR3 DNA sequence: TGTGCCAGTAGTACCCCCCGGCGGGGAAGTACCTACGAGCAGTACTTC.

V and J are TRBV27 and TRBJ1-2; maybe TRBD1 (6 bases). The CDR3 consists of 14 residues. Germline V CDR1 and CDR2: MNHEY, SMNVEV (reference sequence). Deletions cut 3 bases from V and 0 bases from J, with 8 bases between. The CDR3 nucleotides are TGTGCCAGCAGTTTGGACAGAGCTAACTATGGCTACACCTTC. Its translation: CASSLDRANYGYTF.

V is TRBV11-3 and J is TRBJ2-5; 7 bases line up with TRBD1. V lost 6 bases to trimming and J lost 4 bases; unmatched junction nucleotides: 5. The CDR3 has 13 residues. Germline CDR1 reads SGHNT; CDR2 reads YENEEA. The CDR3 DNA reads TGTGCCAGCAGTCGGACAGGTAGAGAGACCCAGTACTTC. It codes for CASSRTGRETQYF.

The V and J genes are TRBV28 and TRBJ2-7, with no clear D. V was cut by 8 bases and J by 5 bases, with 10 bases left in between. CDR1 and CDR2 (germline): MDHEN, SYDVKM. CDR3 length equals 11 residues. The CDR3 loop reads CASGERHEQYF. CDR3 coding DNA: TGTGCCAGCGGAGAAAGGCACGAGCAGTACTTC.